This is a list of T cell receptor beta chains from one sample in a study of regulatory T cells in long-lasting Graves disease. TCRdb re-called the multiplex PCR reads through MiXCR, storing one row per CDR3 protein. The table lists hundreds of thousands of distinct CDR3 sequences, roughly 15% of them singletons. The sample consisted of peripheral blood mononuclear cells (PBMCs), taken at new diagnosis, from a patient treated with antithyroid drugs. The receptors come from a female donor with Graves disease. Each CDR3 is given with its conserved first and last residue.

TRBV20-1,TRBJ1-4,CSARPPGQPDEKLFF
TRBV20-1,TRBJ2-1,CSAKSGANSLTYNEQFF
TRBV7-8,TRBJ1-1,CASSLRGMTEAFF
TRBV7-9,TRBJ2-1,CASSSTGSLLNYNEQFF
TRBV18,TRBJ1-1,CASSTTGDGNTEAFF
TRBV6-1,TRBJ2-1,CASSESGTSGRANEQFF
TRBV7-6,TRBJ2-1,CASSLVGGALIEQFF
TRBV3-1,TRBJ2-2,CASSLHGRGAGELFF
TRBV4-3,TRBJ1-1,CASGWDTLNTEAFF
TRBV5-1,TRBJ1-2,CASSQSGGQDGYTF
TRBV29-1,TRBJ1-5,CSVVTGPYSNQPQHF
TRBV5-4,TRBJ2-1,CASSSVTSGSYNEQFF
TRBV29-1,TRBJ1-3,CSVEGGTGSYF
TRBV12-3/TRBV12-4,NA,CASSLPRRGTAKETQYF
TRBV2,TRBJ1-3,CATKRDRSSGNTIYF
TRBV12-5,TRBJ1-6,CASASGQGPYNSPLHF
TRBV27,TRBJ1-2,CASSLNLYYGYTF
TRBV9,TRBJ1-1,CASSVAQMNTEAFF
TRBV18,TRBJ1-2,CASSPWDRPGYTF
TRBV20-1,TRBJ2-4,CSAKRTSGGNIQYF
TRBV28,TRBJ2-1,CASSFQREYNEQFF
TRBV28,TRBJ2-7,CASSFLDRVEQYF
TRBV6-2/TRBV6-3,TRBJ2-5,CASSEGAGAGETQYF